The 26 T cell receptor beta chains below all came from one sample that was sequenced in a study of OX40 agonist ivuxolimab in advanced cancers. Only in-frame clones appear in the TCRdb table, and some are missing; sequencing was by immunoSEQ multiplex PCR. Of around 76,000 clones in the sample, roughly 88% were seen once. Sequencing used CD4+ or CD8+ T cells sorted from blood, obtained in a trial of the OX40 agonist ivuxolimab. The receptors come from an adult with an advanced solid tumor such as melanoma, head and neck, liver or kidney cancer.

The V gene is TRBV5-4, the J gene TRBJ2-7, with unresolved D. Trimming cost V 2 bases and J 2 bases, with 8 bases left between them. The V gene's germline CDR1 is SGHNT and CDR2 YYREEE (reference sequence). The CDR3 consists of 13 residues. The CDR3 loop reads CASSLTGAYEQYF. CDR3 nucleotides: TGTGCCAGCAGCTTAACTGGGGCCTACGAGCAGTACTTC.

This sequence joins TRBV2 and TRBJ1-1; D might be TRBD1 (6 bases). Germline V gene sequence: CDR1 SNHLY, CDR2 FYNNEI. The CDR3 spans 17 residues. V lost 5 bases to trimming and J lost 5 bases, with 24 bases between them. CDR3 nucleotide sequence: TGTGCCAGCAGTCGCAGGACGGACTCGGGGGCTTGGACTGAAGCTTTCTTT. This sequence encodes CASSRRTDSGAWTEAFF.

The chain carries TRBV28 and TRBJ2-1, with D perhaps given as TRBD1 or TRBD2 (5 bases each). The CDR3 spans 13 residues. Germline loops: CDR1 MDHEN, CDR2 SYDVKM. The V end was cut by 9 bases, the J end by 6 bases, with 15 bases between. DNA of the CDR3: TGTGCCAGTACCTCACAGGAGGTCAATGAGCAGTTCTTC. Its translation is CASTSQEVNEQFF.

The chain is built from TRBV19 and TRBJ2-2; 9 bases align to TRBD2. The germline gives CDR1 LNHDA, CDR2 SQIVND (reference sequence). This CDR3 region has 15 residues. J gave up 6 bases and V 3 bases, and 5 bases lay outside the gene matches. CDR3 DNA sequence: TGTGCCAGTAGTATCGCTGCGGGGGGGCCCGGGGAGCTGTTTTTT. It is translated as CASSIAAGGPGELFF.

The V call is TRBV4-1, the J call TRBJ2-1; TRBD1 matches at 8 bases. CDR1 is MGHRA and CDR2 is YSYEKL in the germline V gene. The ends lost 1 base at V and 10 bases at J; junction bases unmatched: 12. The CDR3 is 16 amino acids. CDR3 bases: TGCGCCAGCAGCCAAGCATCGGGACAGGCACTTATGGAGCAGTTCTTC. Its translation is CASSQASGQALMEQFF.

This rearrangement joins TRBV13 to TRBJ2-1; TRBD2 aligns across 7 bases. The V gene end was trimmed by 7 bases and the J gene end by 0 bases; junction bases not matched to a gene: 9. Germline lookup yields CDR1 PRHDT and CDR2 FYEKMQ (reference sequence). This CDR3 spans 16 amino acids. The DNA for the CDR3 is TGTGCCAGCAACGTAGCGGGCCCGAGCTCCTACAATGAGCAGTTCTTC. Its protein product is CASNVAGPSSYNEQFF. Drawing the rest from reference TRBV13 and TRBJ2-1, the complete variable domain is AAGVIQSPRHLIKEKRETATLKCYPIPRHDTVYWYQQGPGQDPQFLISFYEKMQSDKGSIPDRFSAQQFSDYHSELNMSSLELGDSALYFCASNVAGPSSYNEQFFGPGTRLTVL.

The chain has TRBV11-2 and TRBJ2-5; maybe TRBD2 (6 bases). Trimming removed 5 bases at V and 7 bases at J, with 14 bases between. Germline V lookup: CDR1 SGHAT, CDR2 FQNNGV. The length of the CDR3 is 13 residues. The CDR3 sequence is CASSEGTRVTQYF. The CDR3 region has the DNA TGTGCCAGCAGCGAGGGGACTCGGGTGACCCAGTACTTC.

CDR3: CASRLAQLSPGGDHGYTF. The DNA for the CDR3 is TGTGCAAGTCGCTTAGCGCAGCTTAGTCCAGGGGGAGACCATGGCTACACCTTC. The rearrangement joins TRBV12-2 to TRBJ1-2; the table's D call, TRBD1, was not checked against the DNA. TRBV12-2 is designated a pseudogene. The CDR3 contains 18 residues.

About this clone: This CDR3 is also generated by other DNA sequences in the sample. This chain links TRBV28 with TRBJ2-2; possible D gene TRBD1, 6 bases. The CDR3 sequence is 13 residues long. The V gene lost 11 bases and the J gene lost 1 base, with 11 bases spanning the gap. The germline V gene has CDR1 MDHEN and CDR2 SYDVKM. CDR3 amino acids: CAGTQGNTGELFF. The CDR3 nucleotides read TGTGCCGGAACACAGGGGAACACCGGGGAGCTGTTTTTT.

V is TRBV19 and J is TRBJ1-6; D not certain. The CDR3 is 15 amino acids. The V end was cut by 10 bases, the J end by 3 bases, with 16 bases between. Germline V gene data show CDR1 as LNHDA and CDR2 as SQIVND (reference sequence). The CDR3 DNA reads TGTGCCACCTCCACGGGGAGCTACTATAATTCACCCCTCCACTTT. Amino acid sequence: CATSTGSYYNSPLHF. Filled out from reference TRBV19 and TRBJ1-6, the complete variable domain reads DGGITQSPKYLFRKEGQNVTLSCEQNLNHDAMYWYRQDPGQGLRLIYYSQIVNDFQKGDIAEGYSVSREKKESFPLTVTSAQKNPTAFYLCATSTGSYYNSPLHFGNGTRLTVT.

The chain joins TRBV7-3 to TRBJ2-6, with D perhaps matching TRBD1 (6 bases). V lost 5 bases, J lost 1 base, and 12 bases lay in between. Germline loops: CDR1 SGHTA, CDR2 FQGTGA. The CDR3 consists of 16 residues. This chain's CDR3 is CASSPHTGSGANVLTF. The CDR3 DNA sequence: TGTGCCAGCAGCCCCCACACAGGGTCTGGGGCCAACGTCCTGACTTTC.

The rearrangement links TRBV30 to TRBJ1-2; possibly TRBD1 for D (5 bases). The germline V gene has CDR1 GTSNPN and CDR2 SVGIG (reference sequence). The CDR3 has 15 residues. Trimming took off 2 bases at V and 6 bases at J, with 19 bases between the two ends. The CDR3 loop reads CAWSHRGVDFDGYTF. CDR3 in DNA: TGTGCCTGGAGTCACCGGGGGGTAGATTTTGATGGCTACACCTTC.

The V call is TRBV13, the J call TRBJ2-1; TRBD2 might be the D (6 bases). In germline, CDR1 is PRHDT, CDR2 FYEKMQ (reference sequence). Deletions cut 5 bases from V and 4 bases from J, with 15 bases between. This CDR3 comprises 15 residues. The CDR3 loop is CASSDSGIAYNEQFF. CDR3 nucleotide sequence: TGTGCCAGCAGCGATAGCGGTATAGCATACAATGAGCAGTTCTTC.

V gene TRBV5-1 combines with J gene TRBJ2-7, with TRBD1 matching over 9 bases. This CDR3 comprises 15 residues. The V gene's germline CDR1 is SGHRS and CDR2 YFSETQ. Losses at the gene ends were 0 bases for V and 6 bases for J; bases not matched to a gene: 7. CDR3 residues: CASSLAGTGLGEQYF. CDR3 nucleotides: TGCGCCAGCAGCTTGGCCGGGACAGGGTTGGGCGAGCAGTACTTC.

V gene TRBV14 combines with J gene TRBJ1-2; D gene uncertain. This CDR3 comprises 13 residues. V was clipped by 4 bases and J by 6 bases, with 12 bases between them. Germline CDR1 reads SGHDN; CDR2 reads FVKESK. In nucleotides, the CDR3 is TGTGCCAGCAGCCCCCGACCAACGGATGGCTACACCTTC. This translates into CASSPRPTDGYTF.

V and J are TRBV5-5 and TRBJ2-2, with D possibly being TRBD2 (6 bases). V dropped 3 bases and J dropped 2 bases, with 14 bases sitting between them. Germline CDR1 SGHKS, CDR2 YYEKEE (reference sequence). The CDR3 extends over 16 amino acids. CDR3 DNA sequence: TGTGCCAGCAGCTGGGACTTTAGTGTCAACACCGGGGAGCTGTTTTTT. This encodes CASSWDFSVNTGELFF.

The genes are TRBV28 and TRBJ1-1; the D is unclear. V was shortened by 7 bases and J by 1 base, with 10 bases between the two germline ends. CDR3 size: 13 residues. Germline CDR1 is MDHEN and CDR2 is SYDVKM. The CDR3 is CASTLPTNTEAFF. CDR3 DNA: TGTGCCAGCACCCTTCCTACGAACACTGAAGCTTTCTTT.

The CDR3 nucleotides read TGCGCCAGCAGCTTGGTGCCGACAGGCTCTGGAAACACCATATATTTT. Encoded protein: CASSLVPTGSGNTIYF. V gene TRBV5-1 combines with J gene TRBJ1-3; D is possibly TRBD1 (6 bases). Trimming left V 0 bases short and J 0 bases short, with 10 bases between. Germline V gene lookup returns CDR1 SGHRS and CDR2 YFSETQ. The CDR3 consists of 16 residues. Full variable domain (rest looked up from reference TRBV5-1 and TRBJ1-3): KAGVTQTPRYLIKTRGQQVTLSCSPISGHRSVSWYQQTPGQGLQFLFEYFSETQRNKGNFPGRFSGRQFSNSRSEMNVSTLELGDSALYLCASSLVPTGSGNTIYFGEGSWLTVV.

In this sample, this clone turned up once. The genes are TRBV29-1 and TRBJ2-5; no reliable D call. The ends were cut back, 7 bases at V and 5 bases at J, with 8 bases in the middle. The V gene's germline CDR1 is SQVTM and CDR2 ANQGSEA. The CDR3 spans 10 residues. The CDR3: CSGARETQYF. The CDR3 nucleotides read TGCAGCGGGGCGCGGGAGACCCAGTACTTC. Variable domain in full (rest from reference TRBV29-1 and TRBJ2-5): SAVISQKPSRDICQRGTSLTIQCQVDSQVTMMFWYRQQPGQSLTLIATANQGSEATYESGFVIDKFPISRPNLTFSTLTVSNMSPEDSSIYLCSGARETQYFGPGTRLLVL.

The count of this clone is one. The chain links TRBV5-6 to TRBJ1-6, with D unclear. Germline CDR1 is SGHDT and CDR2 is YYEEEE. CDR3 length equals 15 residues. V lost 3 bases to trimming and J lost 14 bases, with 21 bases between them. In DNA form, the CDR3 reads TGTGCCAGCAGCTCAACATTGGGAACTCGAGGAGCCCTCCACTTT. Encoded protein: CASSSTLGTRGALHF.

V gene TRBV4-2 combines with J gene TRBJ2-1; TRBD2 aligns across 8 bases. Looked up from germline, CDR1 is LGHNA and CDR2 is YNFKEQ. The CDR3 runs to 20 residues. Trimming cost V 0 bases and J 6 bases; bases outside gene matches: 19. The CDR3 reads CASSQDPWVSGGAPLNEQFF. CDR3 in DNA: TGTGCCAGCAGCCAAGATCCTTGGGTGAGCGGGGGAGCACCCCTCAATGAGCAGTTCTTC.

Note on this clone: At the DNA level, this CDR3 is encoded by other sequences in the same sample as well. The CDR3 loop is CASSLGTPGYEQYF. The CDR3 DNA reads TGTGCCAGCAGCTTGGGTACGCCTGGGTACGAGCAGTACTTC. The rearrangement links TRBV5-4 to TRBJ2-7; D ambiguous. Germline loops: CDR1 SGHNT, CDR2 YYREEE (reference sequence). V was shortened by 0 bases and J by 4 bases, with 11 bases between the two germline ends. This CDR3 comprises 14 residues. The variable domain in full, with the rest retrieved from reference TRBV5-4 and TRBJ2-7, is ETGVTQSPTHLIKTRGQQVTLRCSSQSGHNTVSWYQQALGQGPQFIFQYYREEENGRGNFPPRFSGLQFPNYSSELNVNALELDDSALYLCASSLGTPGYEQYFGPGTRLTVT.

The chain has TRBV6-5 and TRBJ1-3; D is undetermined. Germline assignment: CDR1 MNHEY and CDR2 SVGAGI. V lost 9 bases, J lost 6 bases, and 9 bases lay in between. The CDR3 contains 11 residues. The CDR3 spells CASLNENTIYF. CDR3 DNA sequence: TGTGCCAGTTTGAACGAAAACACCATATATTTT.

This chain links TRBV5-4 with TRBJ2-5; D not resolved. Deletions cut 4 bases from V and 5 bases from J, with 21 bases between. Germline lookup yields CDR1 SGHNT and CDR2 YYREEE (reference sequence). The CDR3 is 16 amino acids. CDR3 DNA: TGTGCCAGCAGCCTATCAGCCTTCCTAGAATCCGAGACCCAGTACTTC. Protein: CASSLSAFLESETQYF.

The V call is TRBV19, the J call TRBJ1-4, with D hard to call. CDR3 length: 14 residues. The V end lost 3 bases, the J end lost 0 bases, and 5 bases lay between the germline ends. Germline V CDR1 and CDR2: LNHDA, SQIVND (reference sequence). The CDR3 region is CASSMFTTNEKLFF. DNA for the CDR3: TGTGCCAGTAGTATGTTTACAACTAATGAAAAACTGTTTTTT.

V is TRBV7-2 and J is TRBJ1-6; D is unclear. The V end lost 2 bases, the J end lost 8 bases, and 13 bases lay between the germline ends. The germline CDR1 and CDR2 sequences are SGHTA and FQGNSA. CDR3 length: 15 amino acids. CDR3 in DNA: TGTGCCAGCAGCTTAACGTTTCGCGGGGATTCACCCCTCCACTTT. Residues: CASSLTFRGDSPLHF.